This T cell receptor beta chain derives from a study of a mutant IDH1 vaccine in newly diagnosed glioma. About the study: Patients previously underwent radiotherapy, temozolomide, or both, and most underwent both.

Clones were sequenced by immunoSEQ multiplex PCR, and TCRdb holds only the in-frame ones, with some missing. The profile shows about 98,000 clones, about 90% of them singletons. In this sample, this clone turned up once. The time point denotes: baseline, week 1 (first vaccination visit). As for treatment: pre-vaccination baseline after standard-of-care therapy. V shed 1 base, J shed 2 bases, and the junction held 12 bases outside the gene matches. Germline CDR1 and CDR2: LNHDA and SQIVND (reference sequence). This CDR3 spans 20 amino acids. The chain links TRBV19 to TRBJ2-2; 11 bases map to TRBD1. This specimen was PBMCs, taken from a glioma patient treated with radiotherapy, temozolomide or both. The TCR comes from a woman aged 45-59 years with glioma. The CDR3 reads CASSIGPGTGGLFNTGELFF. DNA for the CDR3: TGTGCCAGTAGTATAGGGCCAGGGACAGGGGGACTATTCAACACCGGGGAGCTGTTTTTT.